The present T cell receptor (beta chain) was sequenced within a study of tumour-infiltrating T cells in Burkitt lymphoma. Study information: Patients covered every epidemiological subtype of Burkitt lymphoma. Productive clonality predicted overall and progression-free survival. Study observations and caveats: Public clonotypes, several, appeared across numerous Burkitt lymphoma patients.

Sequencing used immunoSEQ multiplex PCR; TCRdb keeps in-frame clones, though not all of them. Of more than 40,000 clones listed, about a third are singletons. Losses at the gene ends were 7 bases for V and 8 bases for J; bases not matched to a gene: 9. Looked up from germline, CDR1 is MNHEY and CDR2 is SVGAGI. The length of the CDR3 is 15 residues. As for this clone: Its antigen is currently unknown.

The TCR was taken from a human donor with Burkitt lymphoma. Input material: tumor tissue. This rearrangement joins TRBV6-5 to TRBJ1-6, with 9 nucleotides matching TRBD1. This CDR3 is CASTAPGQGDSPLHF. The CDR3 region has the DNA TGTGCCAGCACCGCACCGGGACAGGGTGATTCACCCCTCCACTTT.